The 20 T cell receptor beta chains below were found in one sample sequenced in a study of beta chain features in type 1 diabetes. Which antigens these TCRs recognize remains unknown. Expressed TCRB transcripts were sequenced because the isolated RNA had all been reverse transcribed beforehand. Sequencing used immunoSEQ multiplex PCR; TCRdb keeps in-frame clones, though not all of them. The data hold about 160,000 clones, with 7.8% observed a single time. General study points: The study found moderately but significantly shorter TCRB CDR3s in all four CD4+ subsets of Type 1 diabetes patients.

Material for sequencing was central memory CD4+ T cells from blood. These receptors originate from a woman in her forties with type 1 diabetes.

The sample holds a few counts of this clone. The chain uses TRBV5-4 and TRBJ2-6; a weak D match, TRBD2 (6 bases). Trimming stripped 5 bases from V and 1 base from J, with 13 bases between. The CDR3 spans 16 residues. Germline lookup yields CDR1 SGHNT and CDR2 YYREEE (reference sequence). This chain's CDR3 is CASRGIGGSGANVLTF. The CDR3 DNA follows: TGTGCCAGCAGGGGGATAGGAGGGTCTGGGGCCAACGTCCTGACTTTC. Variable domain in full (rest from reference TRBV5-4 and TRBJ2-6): ETGVTQSPTHLIKTRGQQVTLRCSSQSGHNTVSWYQQALGQGPQFIFQYYREEENGRGNFPPRFSGLQFPNYSSELNVNALELDDSALYLCASRGIGGSGANVLTFGAGSRLTVL.

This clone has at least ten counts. CDR3 sequence reads: CASSPMDRGRGYTF. CDR3 coding DNA: TGTGCCAGCAGCCCAATGGACAGGGGTAGGGGCTACACCTTC. V gene TRBV4-2 combines with J gene TRBJ1-2; 9 bases are shared with TRBD1. CDR1 is LGHNA and CDR2 is YNFKEQ in the germline V gene. Trimming removed 4 bases from V and 8 bases from J; junction bases left unmatched: 8. The CDR3 extends over 14 amino acids.

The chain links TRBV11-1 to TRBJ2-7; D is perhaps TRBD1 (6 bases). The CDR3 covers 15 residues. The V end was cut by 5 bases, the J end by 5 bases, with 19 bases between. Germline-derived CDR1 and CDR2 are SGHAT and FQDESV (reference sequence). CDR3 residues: CASSPPGHRRDEQYF. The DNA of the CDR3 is TGTGCCAGCAGCCCCCCGGGACACCGACGTGACGAGCAGTACTTC.

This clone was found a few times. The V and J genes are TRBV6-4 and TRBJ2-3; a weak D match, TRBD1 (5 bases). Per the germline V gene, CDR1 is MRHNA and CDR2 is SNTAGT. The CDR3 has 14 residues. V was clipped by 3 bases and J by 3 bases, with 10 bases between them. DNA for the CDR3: TGTGCCAGCAGTGAGCAGGGAATGACAGATACGCAGTATTTT. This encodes CASSEQGMTDTQYF.

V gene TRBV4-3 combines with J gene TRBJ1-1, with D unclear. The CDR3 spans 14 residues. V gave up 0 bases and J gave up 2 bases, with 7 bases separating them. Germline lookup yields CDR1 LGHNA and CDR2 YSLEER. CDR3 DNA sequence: TGCGCCAGCAGCCAAGAGGAGAGCAACACTGAAGCTTTCTTT. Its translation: CASSQEESNTEAFF.

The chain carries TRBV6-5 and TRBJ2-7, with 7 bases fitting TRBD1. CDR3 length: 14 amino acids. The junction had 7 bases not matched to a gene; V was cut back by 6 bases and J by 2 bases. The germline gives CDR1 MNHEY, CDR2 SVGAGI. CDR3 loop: CASSYRGPTYEQYF. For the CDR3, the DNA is TGTGCCAGCAGCTACAGGGGCCCGACCTACGAGCAGTACTTC.

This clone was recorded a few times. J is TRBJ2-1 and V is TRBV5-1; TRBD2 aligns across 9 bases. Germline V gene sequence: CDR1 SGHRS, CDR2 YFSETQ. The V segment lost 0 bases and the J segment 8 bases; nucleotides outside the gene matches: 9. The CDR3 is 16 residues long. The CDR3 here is CASSLGRSGSTDEQFF. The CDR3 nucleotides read TGCGCCAGCAGCTTGGGACGTAGCGGGAGTACTGATGAGCAGTTCTTC.

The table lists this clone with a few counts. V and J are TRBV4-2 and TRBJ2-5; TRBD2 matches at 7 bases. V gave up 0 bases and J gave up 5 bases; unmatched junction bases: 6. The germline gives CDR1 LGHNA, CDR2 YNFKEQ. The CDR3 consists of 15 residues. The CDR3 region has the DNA TGTGCCAGCAGCCAAGATGGAGCGGGGCGGGAGACCCAGTACTTC. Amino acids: CASSQDGAGRETQYF.

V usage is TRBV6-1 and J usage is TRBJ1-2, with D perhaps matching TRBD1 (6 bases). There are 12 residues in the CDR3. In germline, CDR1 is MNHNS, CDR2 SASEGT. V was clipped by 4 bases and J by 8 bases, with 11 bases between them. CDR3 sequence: CASSVTGFGYTF. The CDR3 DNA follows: TGTGCCAGCAGTGTAACAGGGTTCGGCTACACCTTC.

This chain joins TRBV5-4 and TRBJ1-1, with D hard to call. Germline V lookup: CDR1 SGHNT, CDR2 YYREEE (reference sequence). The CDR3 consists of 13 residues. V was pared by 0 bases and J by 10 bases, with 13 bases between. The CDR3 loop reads CASSLEQLRGAFF. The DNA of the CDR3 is TGTGCCAGCAGCTTGGAACAGCTGCGGGGAGCTTTCTTT.

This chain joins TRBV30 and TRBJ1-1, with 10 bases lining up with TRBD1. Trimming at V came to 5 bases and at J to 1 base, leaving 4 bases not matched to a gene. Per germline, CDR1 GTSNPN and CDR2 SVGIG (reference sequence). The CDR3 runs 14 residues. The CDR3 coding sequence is TGTGCCTGGGGGGACAGGGGTGGGAACACTGAAGCTTTCTTT. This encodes CAWGDRGGNTEAFF.

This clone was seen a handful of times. The CDR3 is CASSVTSRGNEQFF. DNA for the CDR3: TGTGCCAGCAGCGTGACTAGCAGGGGCAATGAGCAGTTCTTC. The gene calls are TRBV7-6 and TRBJ2-1, with D tentatively TRBD2 (7 bases). There are 14 residues in the CDR3. Looked up from germline, CDR1 is SGHVS and CDR2 is FNYEAQ. Trimming shortened V by 5 bases and J by 6 bases, and 14 bases separated the two germline ends.

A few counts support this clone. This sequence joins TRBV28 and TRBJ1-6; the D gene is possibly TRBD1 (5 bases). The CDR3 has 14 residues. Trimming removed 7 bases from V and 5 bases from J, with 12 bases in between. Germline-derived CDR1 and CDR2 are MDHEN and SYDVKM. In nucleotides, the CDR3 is TGTGCCAGCACTCCAGGGAACAATAATTCACCCCTCCACTTT. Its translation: CASTPGNNNSPLHF. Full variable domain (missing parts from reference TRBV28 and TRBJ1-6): DVKVTQSSRYLVKRTGEKVFLECVQDMDHENMFWYRQDPGLGLRLIYFSYDVKMKEKGDIPEGYSVSREKKERFSLILESASTNQTSMYLCASTPGNNNSPLHFGNGTRLTVT.

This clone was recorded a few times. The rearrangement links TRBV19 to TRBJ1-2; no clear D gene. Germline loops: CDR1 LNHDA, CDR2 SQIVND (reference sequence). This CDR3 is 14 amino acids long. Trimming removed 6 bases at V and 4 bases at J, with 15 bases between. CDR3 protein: CASRIPSSGYGYTF. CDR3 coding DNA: TGTGCCAGTAGGATCCCCTCTTCAGGCTATGGCTACACCTTC.

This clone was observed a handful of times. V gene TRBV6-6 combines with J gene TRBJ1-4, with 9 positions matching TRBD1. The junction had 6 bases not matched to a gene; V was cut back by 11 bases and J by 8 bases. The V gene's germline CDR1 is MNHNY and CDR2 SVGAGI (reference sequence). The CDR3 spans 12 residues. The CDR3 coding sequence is TGTGCCGTGAGGGACAGGGACGAAAAACTGTTTTTT. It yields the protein CAVRDRDEKLFF.

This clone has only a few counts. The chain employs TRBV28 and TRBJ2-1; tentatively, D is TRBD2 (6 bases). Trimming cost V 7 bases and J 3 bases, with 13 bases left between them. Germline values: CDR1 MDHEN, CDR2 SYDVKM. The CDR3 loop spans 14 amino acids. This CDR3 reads CASNPTGSYNEQFF. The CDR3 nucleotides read TGTGCCAGCAATCCTACCGGGAGCTACAATGAGCAGTTCTTC.

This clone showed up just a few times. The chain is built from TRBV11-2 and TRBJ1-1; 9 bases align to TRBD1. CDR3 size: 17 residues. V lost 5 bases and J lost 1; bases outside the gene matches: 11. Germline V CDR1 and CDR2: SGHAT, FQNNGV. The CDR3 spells CASSPSPGQGANTEAFF. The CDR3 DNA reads TGTGCCAGCAGCCCCAGCCCGGGACAGGGTGCGAACACTGAAGCTTTCTTT.

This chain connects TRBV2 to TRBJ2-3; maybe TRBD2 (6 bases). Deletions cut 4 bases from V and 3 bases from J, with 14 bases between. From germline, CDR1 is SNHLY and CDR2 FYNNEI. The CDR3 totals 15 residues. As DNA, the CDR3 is TGTGCCAGCAGTGCGGGGACTGGGGGAACAGATACGCAGTATTTT. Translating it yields CASSAGTGGTDTQYF. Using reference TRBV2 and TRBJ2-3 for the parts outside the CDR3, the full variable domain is EPEVTQTPSHQVTQMGQEVILRCVPISNHLYFYWYRQILGQKVEFLVSFYNNEISEKSEIFDDQFSVERPDGSNFTLKIRSTKLEDSAMYFCASSAGTGGTDTQYFGPGTRLTVL.

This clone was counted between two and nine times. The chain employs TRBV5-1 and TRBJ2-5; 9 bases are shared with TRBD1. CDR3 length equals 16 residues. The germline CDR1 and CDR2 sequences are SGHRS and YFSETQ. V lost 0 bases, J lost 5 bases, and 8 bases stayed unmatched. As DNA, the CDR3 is TGCGCCAGCAGCTTGGCCACAGGGGGCGGAGGGGAGACCCAGTACTTC. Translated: CASSLATGGGGETQYF.

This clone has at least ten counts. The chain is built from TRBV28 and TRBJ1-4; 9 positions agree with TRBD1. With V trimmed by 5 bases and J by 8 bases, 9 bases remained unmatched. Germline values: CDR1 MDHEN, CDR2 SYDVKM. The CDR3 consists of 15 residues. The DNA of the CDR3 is TGTGCCAGCAGTACGTCCGGGACAGGGAGGGAAAAACTGTTTTTT. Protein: CASSTSGTGREKLFF.